The clone carrying this T cell receptor (beta chain) was counted only a few times. The antigen remains unidentified. This CDR3 has 14 amino acids. Losses at the gene ends were 7 bases for V and 0 bases for J; bases not matched to a gene: 4. Germline values: CDR1 ENHRY, CDR2 SYGVKD. The sample belongs to a study of identical twins. Whole-study findings and limits: Cord blood's abundant beta clonotypes had fewer insertions, unlike memory repertoires.

One entry per CDR3 protein results from TCRdb running MiXCR on the 5' RACE reads. The sample contains about 200,000 distinct CDR3 sequences, over 8% of which appear only once. Each donor (without exception) was a healthy Caucasian. The sequencing input was memory (CD45RO+) T cells sorted from blood. The TCR comes from a woman between 18 and 29 years old in good health. V is TRBV10-3 and J is TRBJ2-7, with 9 bases lining up with TRBD2. The CDR3: CAIKQREASYEQYF. In nucleotides, the CDR3 is TGTGCCATCAAGCAGCGGGAGGCCTCCTACGAGCAGTACTTC.